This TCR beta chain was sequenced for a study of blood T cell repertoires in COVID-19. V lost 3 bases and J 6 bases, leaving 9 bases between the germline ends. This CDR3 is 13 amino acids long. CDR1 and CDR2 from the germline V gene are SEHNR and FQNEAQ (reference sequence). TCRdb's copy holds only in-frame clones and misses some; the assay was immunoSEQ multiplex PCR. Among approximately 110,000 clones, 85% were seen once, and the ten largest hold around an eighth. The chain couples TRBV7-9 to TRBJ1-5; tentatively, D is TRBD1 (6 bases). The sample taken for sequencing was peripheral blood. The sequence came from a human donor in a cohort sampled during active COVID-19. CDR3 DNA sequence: TGTGCCAGCAGCTTTTCAGGGGTTCAGCCCCAGCATTTT. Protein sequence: CASSFSGVQPQHF.